This entry is about one T cell receptor beta chain. Its target is not known. The junction differs from germline at one of its ends, possibly a read error. The sample belongs to a study of regulatory T cells in long-lasting Graves disease. On the study more broadly: Persistent Graves' disease required over 5 years of antithyroid drugs and positive TSH receptor antibodies.

Building of the TCR beta libraries involved iRepertoire HTBI primers and Arm-PCR of CDR3 regions. TCRdb re-derived calls from the multiplex PCR reads in MiXCR, one entry per CDR3 protein. This table has about 430,000 distinct CDR3 sequences, around 20% appearing once. Indicated time point: persistent/refractory GD, antithyroid drugs over 5 years with positive TRAb. PBMCs were the source of the RNA used for TCR sequencing. Germline V lookup: CDR1 SGDLS, CDR2 YYNGEE. The CDR3 totals 15 residues. General study points: Those with persistent disease had in common more public clonotypes (about 2,500) than new patients (approximately 1,000).

J is TRBJ2-7 and V is TRBV9; 14 bases are shared with TRBD2. This receptor was taken from a female donor with Graves disease. The material was peripheral blood mononuclear cells (PBMCs), obtained when the disease was refractory, from a patient treated with antithyroid drugs. CDR3 sequence reads: CASSVDGTSGSSLDF. In DNA, the CDR3 is TGTGCCAGCAGCGTAGATGGGACTAGCGGGAGCTCTTTGGACTTC. Full variable domain (outside the CDR3, taken from reference TRBV9 and TRBJ2-7): DSGVTQTPKHLITATGQRVTLRCSPRSGDLSVYWYQQSLDQGLQFLIQYYNGEERAKGNILERFSAQQFPDLHSELNLSSLELGDSALYFCASSVDGTSGSSLDFGPGTRLTVT.